The sequence of this T cell receptor (beta chain) was determined in a study of regulatory T cells in long-lasting Graves disease. Arm-PCR of CDR3 regions with iRepertoire HTBI primers generated TCR beta libraries. TCRdb ran MiXCR on the multiplex PCR reads and lists one entry per CDR3 protein. The repertoire holds approximately 470,000 distinct CDR3 sequences, with around 15% as singletons. In this sample, this clonotype turned up a few times. Its antigen is as yet unknown. Study-level points and caveats: Blood alone, not thyroid tissue, was studied.

The CDR3 consists of 14 residues. V was pared by 0 bases and J by 5 bases, with 10 bases between. Germline CDR1 reads LGHDT; CDR2 reads YNNKEL (reference sequence). Time point noted: newly diagnosed GD, antithyroid drugs for less than 3 months. Making the TCR library involved RNA that had been extracted from PBMCs. These data also formed part of another study, on T cells in Graves' hyperthyroidism and ophthalmopathy. That investigation notes: No progression to ophthalmopathy during 18 months of follow-up defined stable disease.

This material consisted of peripheral blood mononuclear cells (PBMCs), taken at new diagnosis, from a patient treated with antithyroid drugs. The clonotype comes from a man aged 35 to 55 with Graves disease. The chain carries TRBV3-1 and TRBJ2-5, with D unresolved. CDR3 region: CASSQDWSSETQYF. The CDR3 coding sequence is TGTGCCAGCAGCCAAGATTGGAGCTCCGAGACCCAGTACTTC.